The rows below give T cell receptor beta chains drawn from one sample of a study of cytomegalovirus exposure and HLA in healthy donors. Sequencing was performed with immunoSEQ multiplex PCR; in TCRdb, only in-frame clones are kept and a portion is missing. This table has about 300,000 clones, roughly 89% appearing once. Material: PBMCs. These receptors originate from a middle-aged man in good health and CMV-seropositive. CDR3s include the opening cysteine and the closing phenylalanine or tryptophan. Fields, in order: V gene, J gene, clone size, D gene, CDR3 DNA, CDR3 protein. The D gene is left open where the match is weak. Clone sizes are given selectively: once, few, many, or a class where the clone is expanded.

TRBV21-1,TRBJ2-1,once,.,TGTGCCAGCAGCAAAGCGGGAGAGCGAGATGAGCAGTTCTTC,CASSKAGERDEQFF
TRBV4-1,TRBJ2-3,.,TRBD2,TGCGCCAGCAGCCAAGATCGCAGGGGGAGAATAGCGGGAGGGCGGGCAGCAGATACGCAGTATTTT,CASSQDRRGRIAGGRAADTQYF
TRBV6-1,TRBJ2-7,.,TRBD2,TGTGCCAGCAGTGGGACTAGCGGGAGGTGGATCTACGAGCAGTACTTC,CASSGTSGRWIYEQYF
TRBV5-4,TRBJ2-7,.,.,TGTGCCAGCAGCTTGGATCCCCTTCGCGGGCAGTACTTC,CASSLDPLRGQYF
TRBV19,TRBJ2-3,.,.,TGTGCCAGTAGTCCAGGGACTTTCACAGATACGCAGTATTTT,CASSPGTFTDTQYF
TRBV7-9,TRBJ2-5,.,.,TGTGCCAGCAGCCGAGGGGGGACCCAGTACTTC,CASSRGGTQYF
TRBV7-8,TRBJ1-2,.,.,TGTGCCAGCAGCTTCACCAACGAGGGATCTAGCTACACCTTC,CASSFTNEGSSYTF
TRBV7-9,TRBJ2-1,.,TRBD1,TGTGCCAGCAGCCCCCCAGGCCGACAGGGCTTCAATGAGCAGTTCTTC,CASSPPGRQGFNEQFF
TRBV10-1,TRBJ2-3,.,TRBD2,TGCGCCAGCAGTGCGCGTAGCGGGAGTGGGGCAGATACGCAGTATTTT,CASSARSGSGADTQYF
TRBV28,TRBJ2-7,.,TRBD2,TGTGCCAGCAGGTTAACGGGACTAGCGGGACGAAGCGAGCAGTACTTC,CASRLTGLAGRSEQYF
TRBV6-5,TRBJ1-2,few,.,TGTGCCAGCAGAAACTATGGTGGCTACACCTTC,CASRNYGGYTF
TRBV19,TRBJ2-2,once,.,TGTGCCAGTAGTATACCCTGGAGGGCTCACAAACCCGGGGAGCTGTTTTTT,CASSIPWRAHKPGELFF
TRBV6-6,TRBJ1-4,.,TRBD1,TGTGCCAGCAGCTCCGGACAGGGATCAACTAATGAAAAACTGTTTTTT,CASSSGQGSTNEKLFF
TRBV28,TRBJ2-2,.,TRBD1,TGTGCCAGTACAGGGGGCCCGAACACCGGGGAGCTGTTTTTT,CASTGGPNTGELFF
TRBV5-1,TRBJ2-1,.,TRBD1,TGCGCCAGCAGCTTGGAGGGACAGGGGATGTATGAGCAGTTCTTC,CASSLEGQGMYEQFF
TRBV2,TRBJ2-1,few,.,TGTGCCAGCAGGAGCGACGCCAACAATGAGCAGTTCTTC,CASRSDANNEQFF
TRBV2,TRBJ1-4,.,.,TGTGCCAGCAGTGACACAGGGAATGAAAAACTGTTTTTT,CASSDTGNEKLFF
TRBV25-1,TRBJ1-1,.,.,TGTGCCAGCAGTGAACGGACTGAAGCTTTCTTT,CASSERTEAFF
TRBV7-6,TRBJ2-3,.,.,TGTGCCAGCAGCTCGGGTGGGTCTAGCACAGATACGCAGTATTTT,CASSSGGSSTDTQYF
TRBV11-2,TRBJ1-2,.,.,TGTGCCAGCAGTGTAGTAGCCCTTGACTATGGCTACACCTTC,CASSVVALDYGYTF
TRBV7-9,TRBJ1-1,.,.,TGTTCCAGCAGTATGAACAGGGTAGGAGCTTTCTTT,CSSSMNRVGAFF
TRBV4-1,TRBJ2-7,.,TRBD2,TGCGCCAGCAGCCAACTAGGACTAGTAACCGAGCAGTACTTC,CASSQLGLVTEQYF
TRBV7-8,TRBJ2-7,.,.,TGTGCCAGCAGTCCCGTGTCGCGGGAAGGGCAGTACTTC,CASSPVSREGQYF
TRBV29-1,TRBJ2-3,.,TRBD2,TGCAGCGTTGAAGGGCGGGAGGGCAGGGATACGCAGTATTTT,CSVEGREGRDTQYF
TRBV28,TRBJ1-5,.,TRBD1,TGTGCCAGCAGTCCCCGACAGGGGCCTCAGCCCCAGCATTTT,CASSPRQGPQPQHF
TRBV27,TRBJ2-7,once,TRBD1,TGTGCCAGCAGTGAGACAGGGCGCTACGAGCAGTACTTC,CASSETGRYEQYF
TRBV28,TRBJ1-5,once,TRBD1,TGTGCCAGCAGTCTTGGGACAGGGGATCAGCCCCAGCATTTT,CASSLGTGDQPQHF
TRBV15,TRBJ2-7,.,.,TGTGCCACCAGCAGAGAAGGGGCAGCGCAGTACTTC,CATSREGAAQYF